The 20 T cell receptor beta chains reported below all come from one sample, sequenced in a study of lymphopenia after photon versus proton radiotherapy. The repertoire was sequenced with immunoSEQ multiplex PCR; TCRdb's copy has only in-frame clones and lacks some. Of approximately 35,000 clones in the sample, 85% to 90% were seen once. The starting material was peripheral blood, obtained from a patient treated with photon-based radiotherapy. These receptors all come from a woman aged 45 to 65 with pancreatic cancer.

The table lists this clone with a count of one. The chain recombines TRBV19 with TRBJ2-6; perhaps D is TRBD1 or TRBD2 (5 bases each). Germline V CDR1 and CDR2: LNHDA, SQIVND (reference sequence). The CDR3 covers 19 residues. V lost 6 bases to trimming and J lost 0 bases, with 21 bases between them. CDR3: CASSLRPGPRTSGANVLTF. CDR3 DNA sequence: TGTGCCAGTAGCCTCAGACCGGGACCCCGCACCTCTGGGGCCAACGTCCTGACTTTC.

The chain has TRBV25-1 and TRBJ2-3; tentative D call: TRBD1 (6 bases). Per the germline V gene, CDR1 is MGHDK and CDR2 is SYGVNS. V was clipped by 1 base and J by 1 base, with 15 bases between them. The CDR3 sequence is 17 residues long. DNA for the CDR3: TGTGCCAGCAGTGAATGGGGCAGGGGAAGTGGCACAGATACGCAGTATTTT. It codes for CASSEWGRGSGTDTQYF.

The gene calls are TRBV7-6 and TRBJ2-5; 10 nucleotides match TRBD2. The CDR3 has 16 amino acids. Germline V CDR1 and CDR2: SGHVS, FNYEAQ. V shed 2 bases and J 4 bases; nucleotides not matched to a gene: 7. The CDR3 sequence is CASSLPASGRLETQYF. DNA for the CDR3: TGTGCCAGCAGCTTACCAGCTAGCGGGAGACTAGAGACCCAGTACTTC.

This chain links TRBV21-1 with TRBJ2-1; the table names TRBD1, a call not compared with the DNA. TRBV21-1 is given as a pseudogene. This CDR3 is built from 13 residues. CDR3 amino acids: CASSRTGGNEQFF. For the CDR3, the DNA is TGTGCCAGCAGTAGGACAGGGGGCAATGAGCAGTTCTTC.

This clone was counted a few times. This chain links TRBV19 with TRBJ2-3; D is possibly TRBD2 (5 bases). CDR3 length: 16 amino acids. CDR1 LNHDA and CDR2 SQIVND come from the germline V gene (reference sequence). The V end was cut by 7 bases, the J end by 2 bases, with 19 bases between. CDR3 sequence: CASNSGKLGNTDTQYF. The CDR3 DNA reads TGTGCCAGTAACTCGGGGAAGCTGGGAAACACAGATACGCAGTATTTT. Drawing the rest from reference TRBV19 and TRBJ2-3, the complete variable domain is DGGITQSPKYLFRKEGQNVTLSCEQNLNHDAMYWYRQDPGQGLRLIYYSQIVNDFQKGDIAEGYSVSREKKESFPLTVTSAQKNPTAFYLCASNSGKLGNTDTQYFGPGTRLTVL.

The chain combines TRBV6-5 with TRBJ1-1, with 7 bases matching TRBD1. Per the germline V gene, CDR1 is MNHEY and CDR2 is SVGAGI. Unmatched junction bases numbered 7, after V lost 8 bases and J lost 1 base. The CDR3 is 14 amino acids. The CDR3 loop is CASGSTGTNTEAFF. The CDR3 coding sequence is TGTGCCAGCGGATCGACAGGGACGAACACTGAAGCTTTCTTT.

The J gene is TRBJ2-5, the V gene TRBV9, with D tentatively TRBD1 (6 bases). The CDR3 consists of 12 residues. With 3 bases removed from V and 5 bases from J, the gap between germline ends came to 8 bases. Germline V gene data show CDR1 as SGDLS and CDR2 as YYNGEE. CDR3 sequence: CASSARGETQYF. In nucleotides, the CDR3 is TGTGCCAGCAGCGCGAGGGGGGAGACCCAGTACTTC.

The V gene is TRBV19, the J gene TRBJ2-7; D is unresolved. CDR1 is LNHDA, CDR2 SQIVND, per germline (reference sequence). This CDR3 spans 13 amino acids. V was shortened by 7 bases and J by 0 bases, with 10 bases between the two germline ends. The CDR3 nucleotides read TGTGCCAGTACCCAAGGCAGCTCCTACGAGCAGTACTTC. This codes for CASTQGSSYEQYF.

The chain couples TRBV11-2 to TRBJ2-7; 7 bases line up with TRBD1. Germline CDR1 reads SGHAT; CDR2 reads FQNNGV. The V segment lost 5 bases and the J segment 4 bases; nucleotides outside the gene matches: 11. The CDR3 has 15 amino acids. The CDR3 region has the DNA TGTGCCAGCAGCGCCCTGGGACAGACTCAATACGAGCAGTACTTC. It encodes CASSALGQTQYEQYF. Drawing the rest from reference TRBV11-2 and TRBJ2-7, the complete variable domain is EAGVAQSPRYKIIEKRQSVAFWCNPISGHATLYWYQQILGQGPKLLIQFQNNGVVDDSQLPKDRFSAERLKGVDSTLKIQPAKLEDSAVYLCASSALGQTQYEQYFGPGTRLTVT.

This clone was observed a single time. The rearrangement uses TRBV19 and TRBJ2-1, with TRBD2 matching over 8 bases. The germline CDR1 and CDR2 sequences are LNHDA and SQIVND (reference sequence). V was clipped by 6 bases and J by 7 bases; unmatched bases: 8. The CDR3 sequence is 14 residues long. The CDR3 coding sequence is TGTGCCAGTAGCGGGAGGGGGTCGGGGAATGAGCAGTTCTTC. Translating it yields CASSGRGSGNEQFF.

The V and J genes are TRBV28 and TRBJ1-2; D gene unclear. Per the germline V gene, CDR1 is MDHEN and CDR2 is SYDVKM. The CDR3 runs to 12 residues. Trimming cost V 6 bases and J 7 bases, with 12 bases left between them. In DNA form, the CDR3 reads TGTGCCAGCAGCCTCTTGGAAGCTGGCTACACCTTC. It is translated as CASSLLEAGYTF.

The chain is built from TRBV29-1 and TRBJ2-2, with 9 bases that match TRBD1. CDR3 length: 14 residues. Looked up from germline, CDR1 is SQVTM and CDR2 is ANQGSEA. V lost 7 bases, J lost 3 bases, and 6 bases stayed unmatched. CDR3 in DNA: TGCAGCGCTTGGACAGGGGCGGACACCGGGGAGCTGTTTTTT. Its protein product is CSAWTGADTGELFF.

DNA for the CDR3: TGTGCCAGCAGTCCCGGGACTAGCGGGAGCACAGATACGCAGTATTTT. Translating it yields CASSPGTSGSTDTQYF. The chain joins TRBV7-9 to TRBJ2-3, with 12 bases matching TRBD2. Germline V CDR1 and CDR2: SEHNR, FQNEAQ (reference sequence). V shed 6 bases and J 0 bases; nucleotides not matched to a gene: 4. This CDR3 is built from 16 residues.

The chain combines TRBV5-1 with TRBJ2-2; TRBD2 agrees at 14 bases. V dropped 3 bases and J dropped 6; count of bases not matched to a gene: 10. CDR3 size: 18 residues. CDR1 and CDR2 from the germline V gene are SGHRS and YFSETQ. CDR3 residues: CASSSGTSGRIFSGELFF. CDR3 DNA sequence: TGCGCCAGCAGCTCCGGGACTAGCGGGAGAATTTTTTCCGGGGAGCTGTTTTTT.

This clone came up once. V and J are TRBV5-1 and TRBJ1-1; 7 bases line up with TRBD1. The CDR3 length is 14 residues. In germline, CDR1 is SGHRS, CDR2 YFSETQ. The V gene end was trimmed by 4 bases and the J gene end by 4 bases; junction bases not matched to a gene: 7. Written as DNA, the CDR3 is TGCGCCAGCAGCGGACCGACAGGGCGCACTGAAGCTTTCTTT. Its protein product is CASSGPTGRTEAFF.

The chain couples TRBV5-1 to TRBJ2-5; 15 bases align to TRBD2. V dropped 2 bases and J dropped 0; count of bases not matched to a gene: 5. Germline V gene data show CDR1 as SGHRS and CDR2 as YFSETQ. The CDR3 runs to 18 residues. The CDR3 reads CASSLGLAGGLYQETQYF. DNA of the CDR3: TGCGCCAGCAGCTTAGGACTAGCGGGAGGGCTGTACCAAGAGACCCAGTACTTC.

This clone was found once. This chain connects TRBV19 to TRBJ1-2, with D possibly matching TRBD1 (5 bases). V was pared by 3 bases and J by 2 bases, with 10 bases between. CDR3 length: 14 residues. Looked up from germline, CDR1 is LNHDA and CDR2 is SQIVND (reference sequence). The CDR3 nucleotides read TGTGCCAGTAGTATCGGGACCGGGAACTATGGCTACACCTTC. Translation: CASSIGTGNYGYTF.

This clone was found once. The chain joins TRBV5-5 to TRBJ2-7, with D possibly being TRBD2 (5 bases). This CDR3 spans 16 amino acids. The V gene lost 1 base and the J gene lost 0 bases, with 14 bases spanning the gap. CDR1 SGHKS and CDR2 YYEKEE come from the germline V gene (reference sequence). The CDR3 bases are TGTGCCAGCAGCTTGTGGTTCGGGGATTACTCCTACGAGCAGTACTTC. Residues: CASSLWFGDYSYEQYF.

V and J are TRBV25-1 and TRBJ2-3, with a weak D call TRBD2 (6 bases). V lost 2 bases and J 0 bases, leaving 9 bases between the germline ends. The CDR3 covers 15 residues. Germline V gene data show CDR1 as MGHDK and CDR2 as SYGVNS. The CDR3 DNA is TGTGCCAGCAGTGAAAGGGCGGGGAGCACAGATACGCAGTATTTT. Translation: CASSERAGSTDTQYF.

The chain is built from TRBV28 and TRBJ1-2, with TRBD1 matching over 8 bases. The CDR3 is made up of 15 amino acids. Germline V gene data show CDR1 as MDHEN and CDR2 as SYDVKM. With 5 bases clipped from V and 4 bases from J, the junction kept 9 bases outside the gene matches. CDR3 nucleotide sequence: TGTGCCAGCAGTCCAGCGACAGGGGCAGGCTATGGCTACACCTTC. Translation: CASSPATGAGYGYTF.